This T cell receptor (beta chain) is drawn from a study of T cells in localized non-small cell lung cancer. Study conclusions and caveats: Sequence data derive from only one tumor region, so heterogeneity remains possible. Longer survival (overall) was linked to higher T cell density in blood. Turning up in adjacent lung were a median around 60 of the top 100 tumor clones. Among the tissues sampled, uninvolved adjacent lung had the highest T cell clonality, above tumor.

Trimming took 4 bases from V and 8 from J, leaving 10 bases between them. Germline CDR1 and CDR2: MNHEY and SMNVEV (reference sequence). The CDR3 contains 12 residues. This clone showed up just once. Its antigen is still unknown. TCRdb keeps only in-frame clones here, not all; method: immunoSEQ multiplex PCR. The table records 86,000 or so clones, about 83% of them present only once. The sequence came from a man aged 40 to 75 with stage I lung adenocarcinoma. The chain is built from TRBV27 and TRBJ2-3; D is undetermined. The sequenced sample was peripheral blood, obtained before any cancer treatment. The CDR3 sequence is CASSSTKGTQYF. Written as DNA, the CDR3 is TGTGCCAGCAGTTCAACGAAGGGTACGCAGTATTTT.